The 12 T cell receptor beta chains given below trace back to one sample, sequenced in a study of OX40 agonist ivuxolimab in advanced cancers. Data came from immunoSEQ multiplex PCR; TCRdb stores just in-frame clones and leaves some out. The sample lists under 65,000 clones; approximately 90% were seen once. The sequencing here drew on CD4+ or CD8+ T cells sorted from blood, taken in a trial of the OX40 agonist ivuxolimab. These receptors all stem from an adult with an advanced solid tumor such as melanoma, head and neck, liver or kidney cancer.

CDR3 sequence reads: CASSLSGTTNTEAFF. CDR3 in DNA: TGTGCCAGCAGCTTGTCAGGGACCACGAACACTGAAGCTTTCTTT. V and J are TRBV5-4 and TRBJ1-1, with D possibly matching TRBD1 (5 bases). Germline CDR1 and CDR2: SGHNT and YYREEE (reference sequence). The CDR3 sequence is 15 residues long. V was clipped by 1 base and J by 1 base, with 11 bases between them.

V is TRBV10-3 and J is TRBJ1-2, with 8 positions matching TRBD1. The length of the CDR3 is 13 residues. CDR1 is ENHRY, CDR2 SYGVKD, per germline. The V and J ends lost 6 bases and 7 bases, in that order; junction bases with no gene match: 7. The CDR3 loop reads CAIRTDRDFGYTF. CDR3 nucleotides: TGTGCCATCAGGACGGACAGGGACTTTGGCTACACCTTC.

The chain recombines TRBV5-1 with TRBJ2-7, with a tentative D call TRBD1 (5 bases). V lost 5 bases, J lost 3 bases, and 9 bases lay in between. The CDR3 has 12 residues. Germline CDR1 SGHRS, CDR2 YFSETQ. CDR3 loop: CASRQENYEQYF. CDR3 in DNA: TGCGCCAGCAGACAGGAGAACTACGAGCAGTACTTC.

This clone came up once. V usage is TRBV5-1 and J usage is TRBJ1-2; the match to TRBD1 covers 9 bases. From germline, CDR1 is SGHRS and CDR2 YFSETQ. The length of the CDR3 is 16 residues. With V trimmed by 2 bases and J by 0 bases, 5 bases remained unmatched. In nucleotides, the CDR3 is TGCGCCAGCAGCTTCGGACAGGGGAACCCTAACTATGGCTACACCTTC. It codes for CASSFGQGNPNYGYTF.

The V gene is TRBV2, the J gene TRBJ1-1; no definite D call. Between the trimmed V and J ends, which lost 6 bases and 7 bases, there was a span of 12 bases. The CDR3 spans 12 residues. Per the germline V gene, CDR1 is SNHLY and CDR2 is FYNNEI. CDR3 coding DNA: TGTGCCAGCAGGCCCTCCCCAAATGAAGCTTTCTTT. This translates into CASRPSPNEAFF.

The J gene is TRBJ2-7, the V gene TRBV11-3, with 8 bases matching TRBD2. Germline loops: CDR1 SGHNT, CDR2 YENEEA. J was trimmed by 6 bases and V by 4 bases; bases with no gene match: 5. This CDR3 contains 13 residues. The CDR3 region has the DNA TGTGCCAGCAGCTGGACTAGCCTATCCGAGCAGTACTTC. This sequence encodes CASSWTSLSEQYF.

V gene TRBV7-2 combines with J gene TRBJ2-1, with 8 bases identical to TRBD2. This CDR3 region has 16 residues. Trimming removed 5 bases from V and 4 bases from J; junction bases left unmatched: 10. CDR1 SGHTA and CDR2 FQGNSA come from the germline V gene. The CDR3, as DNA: TGTGCCAGCAGCACCAGACTAGCGCGACCTTACAATGAGCAGTTCTTC. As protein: CASSTRLARPYNEQFF. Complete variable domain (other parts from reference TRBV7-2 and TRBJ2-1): GAGVSQSPSNKVTEKGKDVELRCDPISGHTALYWYRQSLGQGLEFLIYFQGNSAPDKSGLPSDRFSAERTGGSVSTLTIQRTQQEDSAVYLCASSTRLARPYNEQFFGPGTRLTVL.

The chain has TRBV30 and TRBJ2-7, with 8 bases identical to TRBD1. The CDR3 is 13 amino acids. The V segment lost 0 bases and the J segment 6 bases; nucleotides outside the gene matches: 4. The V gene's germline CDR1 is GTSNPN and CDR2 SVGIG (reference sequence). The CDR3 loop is CAWSVDRAAEQYF. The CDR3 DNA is TGTGCCTGGAGTGTGGACAGGGCTGCCGAGCAGTACTTC.

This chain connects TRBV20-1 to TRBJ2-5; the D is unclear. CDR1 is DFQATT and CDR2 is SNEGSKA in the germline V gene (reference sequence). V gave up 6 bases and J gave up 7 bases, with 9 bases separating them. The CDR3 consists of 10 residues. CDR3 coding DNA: TGCAGTGCCCTAGGGCTGACCCAGTACTTC. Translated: CSALGLTQYF.

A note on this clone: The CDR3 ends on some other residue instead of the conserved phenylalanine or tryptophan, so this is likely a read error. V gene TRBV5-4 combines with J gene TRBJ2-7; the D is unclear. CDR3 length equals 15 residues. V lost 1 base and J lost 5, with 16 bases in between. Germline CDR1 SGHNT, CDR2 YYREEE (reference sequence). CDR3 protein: CASSLPAILGHEQYL. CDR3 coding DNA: TGTGCCAGCAGCTTGCCAGCCATTCTAGGTCACGAGCAGTACCTC.

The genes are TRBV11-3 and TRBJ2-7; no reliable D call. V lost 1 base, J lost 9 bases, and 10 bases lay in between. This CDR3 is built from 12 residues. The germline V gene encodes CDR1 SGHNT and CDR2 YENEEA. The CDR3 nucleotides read TGTGCCAGCAGCTTAGCCGCCGGAACGCAGTACTTC. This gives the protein CASSLAAGTQYF.

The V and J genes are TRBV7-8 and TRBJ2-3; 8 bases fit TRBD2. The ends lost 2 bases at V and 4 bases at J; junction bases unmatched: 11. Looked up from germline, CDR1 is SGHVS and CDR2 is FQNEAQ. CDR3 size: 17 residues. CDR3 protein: CASSLRSRAGGPDTQYF. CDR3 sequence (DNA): TGTGCCAGCAGCTTACGATCGAGGGCGGGAGGACCAGATACGCAGTATTTT.